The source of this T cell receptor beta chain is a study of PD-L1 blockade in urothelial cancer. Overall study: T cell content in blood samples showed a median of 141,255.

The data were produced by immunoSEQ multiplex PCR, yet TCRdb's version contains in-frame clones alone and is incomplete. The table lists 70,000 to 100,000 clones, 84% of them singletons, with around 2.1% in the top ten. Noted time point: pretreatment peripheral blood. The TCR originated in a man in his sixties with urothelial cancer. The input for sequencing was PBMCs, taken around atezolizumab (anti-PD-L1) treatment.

CDR3: CASRDIAGGIETQYF. The CDR3 coding sequence is TGTGCCAGCAGGGATATAGCGGGGGGTATAGAGACCCAGTACTTC. The chain combines TRBV5-4 with TRBJ2-5; TRBD2 aligns across 10 bases. The CDR3 is 15 residues long. With 5 bases clipped from V and 4 bases from J, the junction kept 8 bases outside the gene matches. The germline V gene has CDR1 SGHNT and CDR2 YYREEE (reference sequence).